This entry features one T cell receptor beta chain sequence. Its antigen is as yet unknown. The CDR3 length is 15 residues. Trimming shortened V by 5 bases and J by 1 base, and 12 bases separated the two germline ends. The sample comes from a study of T-cell memory formation after mild COVID-19. Study-level points and caveats: Among clones contracting day 15 to 85, CD4/CD8 was balanced, whereas later expanders leaned CD4+.

TCRdb independently ran MiXCR on the 5' RACE reads; one entry per CDR3 protein. The repertoire consists of 350,000 to 450,000 distinct CDR3 sequences, with around 28% occurring once and the leading ten covering roughly 14%. The sequence was obtained from an adult woman who had mild COVID-19 (a few samples of this study predate the infection). Cell type and time point are not known. The rearrangement joins TRBV12-3 or TRBV12-4 to TRBJ2-4; D may match TRBD1 or TRBD2 (5 bases each). The source material was PBMCs or a T cell subset sorted from them (not recorded which). The CDR3 loop reads CASSTGTLAKNIQYF. CDR3 nucleotides: TGTGCCAGCAGTACCGGGACCTTGGCCAAAAACATTCAGTACTTC.